This T cell receptor beta chain was profiled in a study of cytomegalovirus exposure and HLA in healthy donors. The PCR ran on 60 Vbeta and 13 Jbeta primers. TCRdb's table, derived via immunoSEQ multiplex PCR, lists solely in-frame clones and lacks some. The profile shows about 180,000 clones, 80% to 90% of them singletons. The receptor was isolated from a girl aged 2 to 10 in good health and CMV-seropositive. The specimen was PBMCs.

Here the CDR3 reads CASSYWTTYNSPLHF. In DNA form, the CDR3 reads TGTGCCAGCAGTTACTGGACAACTTATAATTCACCCCTCCACTTT. The rearrangement links TRBV6-5 to TRBJ1-6; D is possibly TRBD1 (5 bases). CDR1 is MNHEY and CDR2 is SVGAGI in the germline V gene. V shed 1 base and J shed 4 bases, with 8 bases lying between them. The CDR3 extends over 15 amino acids.